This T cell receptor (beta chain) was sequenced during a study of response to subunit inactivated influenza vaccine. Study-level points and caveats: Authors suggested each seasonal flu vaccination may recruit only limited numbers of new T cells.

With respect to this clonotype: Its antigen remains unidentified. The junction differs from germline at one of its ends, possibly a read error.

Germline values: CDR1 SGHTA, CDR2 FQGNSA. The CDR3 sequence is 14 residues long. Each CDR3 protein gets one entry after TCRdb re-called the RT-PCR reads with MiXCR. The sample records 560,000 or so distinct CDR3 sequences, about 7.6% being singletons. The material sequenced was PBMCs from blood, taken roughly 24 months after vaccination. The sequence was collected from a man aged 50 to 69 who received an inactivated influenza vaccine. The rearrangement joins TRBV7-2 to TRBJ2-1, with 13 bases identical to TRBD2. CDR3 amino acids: CASSPLPGTSGILF. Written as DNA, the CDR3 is TGTGCCAGCAGCCCACTCCCCGGGACTAGCGGGATTCTCTTC.